This T cell receptor (beta chain) was captured in a study of STAT5B mutations in CD4+ large granular lymphocyte leukemia. Sequencing was performed with immunoSEQ multiplex PCR; in TCRdb, only in-frame clones are kept and a portion is missing. Of 34,000 or so clones in the sample, roughly 80% were seen once. The sample consisted of CD4+ T cells from blood buffy coats. The sequence came from a human donor in good health.

CDR3 loop: CASSLDGEDGYGYTF. The CDR3 DNA reads TGCGCCAGCAGCTTGGATGGGGAAGACGGCTATGGCTACACCTTC. The J gene is TRBJ1-2, the V gene TRBV5-1; D not resolved. Germline V gives CDR1 SGHRS, CDR2 YFSETQ. This CDR3 comprises 15 residues. V gave up 0 bases and J gave up 4 bases, with 13 bases separating them.